One TCR beta chain is described in this entry. This clonotype was counted between two and nine times. The antigen it recognizes is unknown. One base away there is no much larger clone; base qualities are not given. The listed sequencing device is Illumina HiSeq 1500. The raw public data were reprocessed by TCRdb itself: fastp quality trimming at Q25, MiXCR clonotype calling, in-frame beta chains only. A single entry per CDR3 protein holds the most common genes and DNA from its merged rows. The sample has fewer than 300,000 distinct CDR3 sequences on record, about 23% of them singletons. Of the sample, roughly 14% falls within the top ten clones. These data belong to a study of T cell repertoires in cytomegalovirus infection (dated by TCRdb to the late 2010s). The study in broad terms: The HLA type of each donor mattered for the analysis, because public TCR beta signatures pointed to carriage of CMV infection along with the matching HLA type. Beyond this particular receptor, the publication reports: The ex vivo response was dominated by HLA-C-restricted CMV-specific TCR beta clonotypes, which also provided the single most frequent clonotype in two of eight donors. Cumulative frequency of public TCR beta family members discriminated carriers of CMV infection plus the relevant HLA type in this cohort and an independent 352-donor cohort.

Taken from the germline V gene, the CDR1 and CDR2 loops are SGHAT and FQNNGV. V gives up 4 bases and J gives up 8 bases, and the segment between their germline ends measures 14 bases. From its cysteine to its phenylalanine, the CDR3 spans 14 amino acids. The CDR3 DNA has 42 bases and is translated from base 1. This chain is built from TRBV11-2 and TRBJ1-4, with no reliable assignment of the D segment. The sample taken for sequencing was PBMCs. The sequence was obtained from a human donor in good health (CMV status not recorded). Some clones in this sample may be carry-over from other donors' samples. The nucleotide sequence is TGTGCCAGCAGCTCGACAACCACGAGGGAAAAACTGTTTTTT. Its translation is CASSSTTTREKLFF.